Below, 10 T cell receptor beta chains from the same sample are listed, as sequenced in a study of identical twins. TCRdb processed the 5' RACE reads anew with MiXCR; each CDR3 protein has one entry. The table includes 690,000 or so distinct CDR3 sequences, around 5.7% detected once. Input material: naive T cells sorted from blood. These receptors all stem from a man younger than 35 in good health.

This sequence joins TRBV2 and TRBJ2-2; 12 bases align to TRBD2. This CDR3 is 18 amino acids long. V gave up 6 bases and J gave up 2 bases; unmatched junction bases: 10. The germline V gene encodes CDR1 SNHLY and CDR2 FYNNEI. Written as DNA, the CDR3 is TGTGCCAGCAGGTCAATGGCTAGCGGGAGGGCTAACACCGGGGAGCTGTTTTTT. It encodes CASRSMASGRANTGELFF.

Many counts were recorded for this clonotype. This chain joins TRBV5-1 and TRBJ1-2; D call uncertain. V was cut by 4 bases and J by 5 bases, with 15 bases left in between. The length of the CDR3 is 14 residues. Germline-derived CDR1 and CDR2 are SGHRS and YFSETQ. CDR3 region: CASSPRLWDYGYTF. CDR3 DNA: TGCGCCAGCAGCCCTCGGTTGTGGGATTATGGCTACACCTTC.

The chain has TRBV29-1 and TRBJ1-4; unclear D gene. This CDR3 is built from 12 residues. Germline CDR1 and CDR2: SQVTM and ANQGSEA. Trimming removed 1 base from V and 6 bases from J, with 6 bases in between. DNA of the CDR3: TGCAGCGTTGAAGGCTGGGATGAAAAACTGTTTTTT. Protein: CSVEGWDEKLFF.

This clonotype has more than one count but fewer than ten. The chain uses TRBV12-3 or TRBV12-4 and TRBJ2-1; possibly TRBD2 for D (7 bases). This CDR3 region has 14 residues. Trimming took off 6 bases at V and 9 bases at J, with 18 bases between the two ends. The CDR3 sequence is CASSLTGGGGEQFF. The CDR3 nucleotides read TGTGCCAGCAGCCTGACTGGGGGGGGCGGTGAGCAGTTCTTC.

This clonotype was seen at least ten times. The J gene is TRBJ2-7, the V gene TRBV20-1; maybe TRBD1 (6 bases). CDR3 length: 13 residues. The V gene lost 3 bases and the J gene lost 1 base, with 10 bases spanning the gap. Germline loops: CDR1 DFQATT, CDR2 SNEGSKA (reference sequence). Here the CDR3 reads CSAREDRSYEQYV. CDR3 DNA sequence: TGCAGTGCTAGGGAAGACAGGTCCTACGAGCAGTACGTC.

This clonotype was seen a handful of times. The chain combines TRBV7-6 with TRBJ1-1; 7 nucleotides line up with TRBD1. The CDR3 has 15 amino acids. The ends lost 5 bases at V and 1 base at J; junction bases unmatched: 7. Germline CDR1 reads SGHVS; CDR2 reads FNYEAQ. CDR3 loop: CASSSRQGTNTEAFF. CDR3 nucleotide sequence: TGTGCCAGCAGCAGCAGACAGGGAACGAACACTGAAGCTTTCTTT.

Comment on this clonotype: One end of the junction is discordant with germline, which a read error may explain. The chain employs TRBV4-1 and TRBJ2-4, with D tentatively TRBD1 (6 bases). This CDR3 region has 18 residues. In germline, CDR1 is MGHRA, CDR2 YSYEKL. CDR3 region: CASSHPVGTPFVKNILYF. The CDR3 bases are TGCGCCAGCAGCCATCCCGTCGGGACACCATTTGTCAAAAACATTCTGTACTTC.

J is TRBJ2-3 and V is TRBV28; weak D call: TRBD2 (5 bases). CDR1 is MDHEN, CDR2 SYDVKM, per germline. This CDR3 spans 16 amino acids. V lost 5 bases, J lost 1 base, and 16 bases lay in between. CDR3 in DNA: TGTGCCAGCAGTGCTCTCGTCGAGAGGGGCACAGATACGCAGTATTTT. This gives the protein CASSALVERGTDTQYF.

This clonotype occurred many times. The rearrangement uses TRBV7-2 and TRBJ2-3; TRBD1 matches 7 bases. The CDR3 has 15 residues. The V gene's germline CDR1 is SGHTA and CDR2 FQGNSA. The V gene end was trimmed by 6 bases and the J gene end by 6 bases; junction bases not matched to a gene: 12. The CDR3: CASSPPSRGLDTQYF. The DNA of the CDR3 is TGTGCCAGCAGTCCACCCAGTAGGGGGCTGGATACGCAGTATTTT.

This clonotype was picked up many times. The chain uses TRBV12-3 or TRBV12-4 and TRBJ2-7; 11 nucleotides line up with TRBD2. CDR3 size: 15 residues. Trimming removed 4 bases from V and 7 bases from J; junction bases left unmatched: 9. The CDR3 is CASSYSGRAYREQYV. As DNA, the CDR3 is TGTGCCAGCAGTTATAGCGGGAGGGCCTACAGGGAGCAGTACGTC.